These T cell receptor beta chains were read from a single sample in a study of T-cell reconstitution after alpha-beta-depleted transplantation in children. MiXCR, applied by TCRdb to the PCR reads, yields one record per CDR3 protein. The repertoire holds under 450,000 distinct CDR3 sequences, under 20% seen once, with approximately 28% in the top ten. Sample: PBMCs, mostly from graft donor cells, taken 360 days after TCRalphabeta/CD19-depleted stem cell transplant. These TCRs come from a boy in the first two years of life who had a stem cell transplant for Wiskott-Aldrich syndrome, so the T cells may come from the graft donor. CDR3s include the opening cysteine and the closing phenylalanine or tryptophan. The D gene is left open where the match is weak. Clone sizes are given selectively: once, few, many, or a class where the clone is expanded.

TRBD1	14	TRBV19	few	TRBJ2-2	CASLDRGFTGELFF	TGTGCCAGTCTGGACAGGGGGTTCACCGGGGAGCTGTTTTTT
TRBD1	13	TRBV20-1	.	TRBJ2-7	CSASSRGHDEQYF	TGCAGTGCTAGTAGCAGGGGGCACGACGAGCAGTACTTC
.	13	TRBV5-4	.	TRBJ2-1	CASSLYSLYEQFF	TGTGCCAGCAGCTTGTATTCACTGTATGAGCAGTTCTTC
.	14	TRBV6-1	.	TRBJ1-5	CASSVIRGSQPQHF	TGTGCCAGCAGTGTTATAAGAGGGAGTCAGCCCCAGCATTTT
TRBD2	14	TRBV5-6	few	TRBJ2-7	CASSFGLAANEQYF	TGTGCCAGCAGCTTTGGACTAGCGGCAAACGAGCAGTACTTC
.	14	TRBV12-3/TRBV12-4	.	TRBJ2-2	CASILVGAWGELFF	TGTGCCAGCATCCTGGTAGGGGCGTGGGGGGAGCTGTTTTTT
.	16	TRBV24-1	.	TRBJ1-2	CATSDSGGPDNYGYTF	TGTGCCACCAGTGATTCAGGTGGGCCCGATAACTATGGCTACACCTTC
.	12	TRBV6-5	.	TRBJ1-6	CASSWGNSPLHF	TGTGCCAGCAGTTGGGGGAATTCACCCCTCCACTTT
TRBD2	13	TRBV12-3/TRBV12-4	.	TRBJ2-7	CASGLAVTYEQYF	TGTGCCAGTGGACTAGCGGTAACCTACGAGCAGTACTTC
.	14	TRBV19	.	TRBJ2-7	CASSISSGSYEQYF	TGTGCCAGTAGTATAAGTTCGGGGTCCTACGAGCAGTACTTC
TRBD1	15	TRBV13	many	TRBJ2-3	CASSSWTGLADTQYF	TGTGCCAGCAGCTCCTGGACAGGGCTAGCGGATACGCAGTATTTT
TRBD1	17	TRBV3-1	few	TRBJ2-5	CASSQEMSRGSGETQYF	TGTGCCAGCAGCCAAGAAATGTCCAGGGGGAGTGGGGAGACCCAGTACTTC
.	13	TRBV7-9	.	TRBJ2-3	CASLLAYTDTQYF	TGTGCCAGCCTGCTAGCTTACACAGATACGCAGTATTTT
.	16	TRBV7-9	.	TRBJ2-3	CASSPYGQGQKDTQYF	TGTGCCAGCAGCCCCTATGGGCAAGGGCAAAAGGATACGCAGTATTTT
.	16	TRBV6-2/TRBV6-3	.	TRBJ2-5	CASSYSKRRTKETQYF	TGTGCCAGCAGTTACTCGAAAAGACGGACAAAAGAGACCCAGTACTTC
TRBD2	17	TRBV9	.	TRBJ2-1	CASSPGGGAFSYNEQFF	TGTGCCAGCAGCCCCGGCGGGGGGGCCTTCTCCTACAATGAGCAGTTCTTC
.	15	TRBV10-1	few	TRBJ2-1	CASSDDKSSYNEQFF	TGCGCCAGCAGTGATGACAAGAGCTCCTACAATGAGCAGTTCTTC
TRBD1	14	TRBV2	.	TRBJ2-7	CASRYGTGAYEQYF	TGTGCCAGCAGATACGGGACAGGTGCCTACGAGCAGTACTTC
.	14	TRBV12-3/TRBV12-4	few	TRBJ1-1	CASTFTTGITEAFF	TGTGCCAGCACCTTTACGACAGGCATAACTGAAGCTTTCTTT
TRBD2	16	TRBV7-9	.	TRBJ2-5	CASGLFETSFQETQYF	TGTGCCAGCGGCTTATTCGAGACTAGCTTCCAAGAGACCCAGTACTTC
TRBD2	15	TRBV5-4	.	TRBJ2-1	CASSLSSGDYNEQFF	TGTGCCAGCAGCTTGTCTAGCGGGGACTACAATGAGCAGTTCTTC
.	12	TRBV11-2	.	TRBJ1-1	CASSNIRTEAFF	TGTGCCAGCAGCAATATTAGAACTGAAGCTTTCTTT
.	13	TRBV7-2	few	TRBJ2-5	CASSFNREETQYF	TGTGCCAGCAGCTTCAACAGGGAAGAGACCCAGTACTTC
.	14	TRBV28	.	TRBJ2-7	CASSSKQGLYEQYF	TGTGCCAGCAGTTCCAAACAGGGACTCTACGAGCAGTACTTC
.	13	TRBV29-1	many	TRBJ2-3	CSVVTGITDTQYF	TGCAGCGTTGTAACGGGCATCACAGATACGCAGTATTTT
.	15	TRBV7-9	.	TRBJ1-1	CASSLATGGNTEAFF	TGTGCCAGCAGCTTAGCGACAGGAGGGAACACTGAAGCTTTCTTT
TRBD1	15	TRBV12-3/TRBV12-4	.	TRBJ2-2	CASRVQGVYTGELFF	TGTGCCAGCAGGGTGCAGGGGGTCTACACCGGGGAGCTGTTTTTT
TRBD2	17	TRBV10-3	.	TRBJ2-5	CAISEVWSGGSQETQYF	TGTGCCATCAGTGAGGTTTGGAGCGGGGGGTCCCAAGAGACCCAGTACTTC
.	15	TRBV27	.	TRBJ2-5	CASMGPGVGQETQYF	TGTGCCAGCATGGGGCCCGGTGTGGGGCAAGAGACCCAGTACTTC
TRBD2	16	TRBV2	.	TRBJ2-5	CASTRESAGGPETQYF	TGTGCCAGTACTAGGGAGTCGGCGGGAGGGCCTGAGACCCAGTACTTC
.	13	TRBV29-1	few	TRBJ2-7	CSVARSLSYEQYF	TGCAGCGTTGCGCGTTCGTTATCCTACGAGCAGTACTTC
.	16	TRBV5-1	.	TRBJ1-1	CASSLKGPGMNTEAFF	TGCGCCAGCAGCTTAAAAGGGCCGGGTATGAACACTGAAGCTTTCTTT
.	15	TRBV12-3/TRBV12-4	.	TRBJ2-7	CASSLALGGPYEQYF	TGTGCCAGCAGTTTAGCGCTGGGAGGACCCTACGAGCAGTACTTC
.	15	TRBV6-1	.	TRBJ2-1	CASSPTGRTTNEQFF	TGTGCCAGCAGTCCGACCGGTAGGACGACCAATGAGCAGTTCTTC
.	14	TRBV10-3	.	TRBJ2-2	CATRPGQNTGELFF	TGTGCCACCAGACCCGGACAGAACACCGGGGAGCTGTTTTTT
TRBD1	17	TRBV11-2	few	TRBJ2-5	CASSLGGGRGREETQYF	TGTGCCAGCAGCTTAGGGGGTGGCAGGGGGCGTGAAGAGACCCAGTACTTC
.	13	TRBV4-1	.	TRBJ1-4	CASSQEEGEKLFF	TGCGCCAGCAGCCAAGAGGAAGGGGAAAAACTGTTTTTT
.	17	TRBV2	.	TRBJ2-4	CASKDPRGKRSKNIQYF	TGTGCCAGCAAGGACCCCCGCGGGAAACGGAGCAAAAACATTCAGTACTTC
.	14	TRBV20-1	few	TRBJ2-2	CSAREAGVTGELFF	TGCAGTGCTAGGGAGGCAGGGGTCACCGGGGAGCTGTTTTTT
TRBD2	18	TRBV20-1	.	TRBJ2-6	CSARPGLASSSGANVLTF	TGCAGTGCTAGGCCGGGACTAGCGTCCTCCTCTGGGGCCAACGTCCTGACTTTC
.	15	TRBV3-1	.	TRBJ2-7	CASSREATPLYEQYF	TGTGCCAGCAGCCGAGAGGCAACCCCTCTCTACGAGCAGTACTTC
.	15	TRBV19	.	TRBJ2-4	CASTLVARGLGIQYF	TGTGCCAGTACTCTTGTCGCCCGGGGGCTTGGAATTCAGTACTTC
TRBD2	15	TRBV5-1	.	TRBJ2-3	CASSWSSGFTDTQYF	TGCGCCAGCAGCTGGTCTAGCGGGTTCACAGATACGCAGTATTTT
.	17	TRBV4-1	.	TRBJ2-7	CASSQVFSPGSPLEQYF	TGCGCCAGCAGCCAAGTCTTCTCTCCGGGATCCCCTCTCGAGCAGTACTTC
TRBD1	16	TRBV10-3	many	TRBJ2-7	CAISDLGQGVLYEQYF	TGTGCCATCAGTGACCTGGGACAGGGGGTTCTCTACGAGCAGTACTTC
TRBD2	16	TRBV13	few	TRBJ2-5	CASSFPGLAPQETQYF	TGTGCCAGCAGCTTCCCCGGACTAGCGCCCCAAGAGACCCAGTACTTC